The clone carrying this TCR beta chain appeared a single time. What it binds is not known. These data are taken from a study of Graves' ophthalmopathy and Graves' hyperthyroidism. Study-level information: Absence of ophthalmopathy within 18 months of follow-up defined stable hyperthyroidism. Notes on the study in general: Blood samples also showed most expanded thyroid clonotypes exceeding 0.001 frequency. Ophthalmopathy and stable hyperthyroidism were discriminated by a 13-signature model, with over 85% sensitivity and around 81% specificity.

The evidence that diagnosis relied on was clinical symptoms, serum thyroxine, TRAb, thyroid ultrasound and orbital computed tomography. This CDR3 has 13 amino acids. Germline V CDR1 and CDR2: LGHDT, YNNKEL (reference sequence). Trimming took 4 bases from V and 8 from J, leaving 12 bases between them. Beta-chain TCR CDR3 regions were amplified from RNA transcripts. Scientists carried out first-round RT-PCR using HTBI primers and then a second-round multiplex PCR. TCRdb re-called the multiplex PCR reads with MiXCR, one entry per CDR3 protein. The sample has about 600,000 distinct CDR3 sequences, just under 40% seen once.

The chain carries TRBV3-1 and TRBJ1-5; the D is unclear. The specimen was peripheral blood or thyroid tissue (not recorded which). The sequence was obtained from an adult man with Graves' hyperthyroidism. This chain's CDR3 is CASSLNGGEPQHF. As DNA, the CDR3 is TGTGCCAGCAGCCTCAATGGTGGTGAGCCCCAGCATTTT.